This entry features one TCR beta chain sequence. Its antigen is not known. The data were taken from a study of T cell repertoires in cytomegalovirus infection. MiXCR, applied by TCRdb to the reads, yields one record per CDR3 protein. This repertoire shows about 770,000 distinct CDR3 sequences, about 29% found once; its top ten account for around 13%. This CDR3 comprises 11 residues. CDR1 and CDR2 from the germline V gene are SQVTM and ANQGSEA. Trimming removed 4 bases at V and 8 bases at J, with 8 bases between. Material: cultured CD8+ T cells from PBMCs, obtained from culture after CMV antigen stimulation. The rearrangement joins TRBV29-1 to TRBJ2-2; D uncertain. This clonotype originated in a human donor in good health (CMV status not recorded). Some clones in this sample may be carry-over from other donors' samples. The CDR3 is CSVGGKGELFF. The CDR3 region has the DNA TGCAGCGTTGGGGGAAAGGGGGAGCTGTTTTTT.